This is a list of T cell receptor beta chains from one sample in a study of T-cell memory formation after mild COVID-19. A single record per CDR3 protein comes from TCRdb applying MiXCR to the 5' RACE reads. The table includes fewer than 700,000 distinct CDR3 sequences, approximately 21% detected once. Sequencing used PBMCs or a T cell subset sorted from them (not recorded which). These receptors all stem from an adult woman who had mild COVID-19 (a few samples of this study predate the infection). Cell type and time point are not known. Both conserved end residues are part of each CDR3. The D gene is left open where the match is weak. Only part of the rows carry a size: once, few, many, or a class if the clone is expanded.

j_gene | abundance | v_gene | d_gene | CDR3aa | CDR3nt
TRBJ1-1 | few | TRBV12-3/TRBV12-4 | - | CASSLGRAEAFF | TGTGCCAGCAGCTTAGGACGGGCTGAAGCTTTCTTT
TRBJ1-4 | - | TRBV19 | - | CASSVGRTNEKLFF | TGTGCCAGTAGTGTGGGACGGACTAATGAAAAACTGTTTTTT
TRBJ1-1 | - | TRBV12-3/TRBV12-4 | - | CASSLERGFTEAFF | TGTGCCAGCAGTTTAGAGAGGGGCTTCACTGAAGCTTTCTTT
TRBJ2-1 | few | TRBV3-1 | TRBD2 | CASSQGTSEYNEQFF | TGTGCCAGCAGCCAAGGGACTAGCGAGTACAATGAGCAGTTCTTC
TRBJ2-1 | - | TRBV29-1 | TRBD2 | CSVDGTSGRSSYNEQFF | TGCAGCGTTGACGGGACTAGCGGCAGGAGCTCCTACAATGAGCAGTTCTTC
TRBJ2-7 | - | TRBV12-3/TRBV12-4 | - | CASRKRSYEQYF | TGTGCCAGCAGAAAGAGATCCTACGAGCAGTACTTC
TRBJ2-1 | - | TRBV20-1 | TRBD2 | CSVMKPSGYNEQFF | TGCAGTGTCATGAAGCCTAGCGGTTACAATGAGCAGTTCTTC
TRBJ1-1 | few | TRBV20-1 | TRBD1 | CSAQGQGGPEAFF | TGCAGTGCCCAAGGACAGGGTGGACCTGAAGCTTTCTTT
TRBJ1-4 | - | TRBV5-1 | - | CASSSTTTNEKLFF | TGCGCCAGCAGTTCGACTACAACTAATGAAAAACTGTTTTTT
TRBJ2-7 | few | TRBV6-6 | - | CASGPRGLEQYF | TGTGCCAGCGGGCCCCGAGGGCTCGAGCAGTACTTC
TRBJ2-5 | - | TRBV20-1 | TRBD1 | CSARSGTGDLETQYF | TGCAGTGCTAGGAGCGGGACAGGGGATCTAGAGACCCAGTACTTC
TRBJ2-1 | few | TRBV6-2/TRBV6-3 | TRBD1 | CASSYLRGWFF | TGTGCCAGCAGTTACCTCAGGGGGTGGTTCTTC
TRBJ1-1 | many | TRBV6-6 | TRBD1 | CASSYPRTGGANTEAFF | TGTGCCAGCAGTTACCCAAGGACAGGGGGCGCGAACACTGAAGCTTTCTTT
TRBJ2-7 | many | TRBV2 | TRBD2 | CASSGLAGHEQYF | TGTGCCAGCAGTGGTCTAGCGGGCCACGAGCAGTACTTC
TRBJ2-1 | - | TRBV5-4 | - | CASSLDGATHNEQFF | TGTGCCAGCAGCTTGGATGGTGCGACCCACAATGAGCAGTTCTTC
TRBJ1-5 | many | TRBV2 | - | CASSGLGISNQPQHF | TGTGCCAGCAGCGGTCTTGGGATTAGCAATCAGCCCCAGCATTTT
TRBJ2-2 | - | TRBV2 | - | CASKEEGVGPGELFF | TGTGCCAGCAAAGAGGAAGGGGTGGGACCCGGGGAGCTGTTTTTT
TRBJ1-4 | - | TRBV7-2 | TRBD1 | CASSLERFGDRGNEKLFF | TGTGCCAGCAGCTTAGAAAGATTTGGGGACAGGGGGAATGAAAAACTGTTTTTT
TRBJ1-5 | few | TRBV4-1 | - | CASSQRGFGSNQPQHF | TGCGCCAGCAGCCAACGGGGGTTTGGAAGCAATCAGCCCCAGCATTTT
TRBJ2-1 | few | TRBV10-3 | - | CAGKGAPYNEQFF | TGTGCCGGAAAAGGAGCCCCCTACAATGAGCAGTTCTTC
TRBJ1-2 | - | TRBV6-6 | TRBD1 | CASSYPPQQGGHYGYTF | TGTGCCAGCAGTTACCCCCCCCAGCAGGGGGGTCACTATGGCTACACCTTC
TRBJ2-7 | - | TRBV20-1 | - | CSAALLYEQYF | TGCAGTGCTGCCCTTCTCTACGAGCAGTACTTC
TRBJ2-7 | few | TRBV21-1 | - | CASTIRSNEQYF | TGTGCCAGCACCATCAGGTCCAACGAGCAGTACTTC
TRBJ2-4 | - | TRBV29-1 | TRBD1 | CSATGQSFIQYF | TGCAGCGCTACGGGACAGAGTTTTATTCAGTACTTC
TRBJ2-7 | - | TRBV5-1 | - | CASTRPPRAEQYF | TGCGCCAGCACCCGACCACCGAGGGCCGAGCAGTACTTC
TRBJ2-7 | - | TRBV4-1 | TRBD1 | CASSQETGSPTYEQYF | TGCGCCAGCAGCCAAGAGACAGGGAGTCCCACCTACGAGCAGTACTTC
TRBJ2-1 | - | TRBV7-2 | TRBD2 | CASSSSTSGRTNEQFF | TGTGCCAGCAGCTCCTCGACTAGCGGGAGAACCAATGAGCAGTTCTTC
TRBJ2-7 | - | TRBV9 | - | CASSEAGGSSYEQYF | TGTGCCAGCAGCGAGGCTGGGGGTTCATCCTACGAGCAGTACTTC
TRBJ2-3 | few | TRBV5-1 | TRBD1 | CASSLGQGISTDTQYF | TGCGCCAGCAGCTTGGGACAGGGAATAAGCACAGATACGCAGTATTTT
TRBJ2-7 | few | TRBV2 | - | CASKAPSGQYEQYF | TGTGCCAGCAAGGCTCCCAGCGGGCAGTACGAGCAGTACTTC
TRBJ2-2 | few | TRBV24-1 | TRBD2 | CATSDLPGLAEPPNTGELFF | TGTGCCACCAGTGATCTGCCGGGACTAGCGGAGCCCCCGAACACCGGGGAGCTGTTTTTT
TRBJ1-6 | few | TRBV6-4 | - | CASSDRDNSPLHF | TGTGCCAGCAGTGACCGGGACAATTCACCCCTCCACTTT
TRBJ2-2 | few | TRBV3-1 | - | CASSHKTLTETGELFF | TGTGCCAGCAGCCATAAGACTCTGACGGAGACCGGGGAGCTGTTTTTT
TRBJ2-7 | - | TRBV4-1 | TRBD1 | CASSQGDSVSYEQYF | TGCGCCAGCAGCCAAGGGGACAGCGTCTCCTACGAGCAGTACTTC
TRBJ2-5 | - | TRBV13 | - | CASSFAGEEDRSEAQYF | TGTGCCAGCAGCTTCGCAGGCGAAGAAGACAGGTCCGAGGCCCAGTACTTC
TRBJ1-2 | - | TRBV7-9 | TRBD1 | CASSTPIRDSYGYTF | TGTGCCAGCAGTACCCCAATCAGGGACAGCTATGGCTACACCTTC
TRBJ2-1 | - | TRBV4-1 | - | CASSQGGDWTRYNEQFF | TGCGCCAGCAGCCAAGGGGGAGACTGGACAAGATACAATGAGCAGTTCTTC
TRBJ2-3 | - | TRBV7-2 | - | CASSPGVVITDTQYF | TGTGCCAGCAGCCCCGGGGTAGTGATCACAGATACGCAGTATTTT
TRBJ2-1 | - | TRBV5-4 | - | CASSFGRDDNEQFF | TGTGCCAGCAGCTTTGGGCGGGACGACAATGAGCAGTTCTTC
TRBJ2-7 | many | TRBV25-1 | - | CASSATGTYEQYF | TGTGCCAGCAGTGCAACAGGGACCTACGAGCAGTACTTC
TRBJ2-3 | - | TRBV12-3/TRBV12-4 | TRBD2 | CASTLGGAGVPDTQYF | TGTGCCAGCACCTTGGGAGGAGCGGGAGTTCCAGATACGCAGTATTTT
TRBJ2-1 | - | TRBV7-4 | TRBD2 | CASSLIGRGEQFF | TGTGCCAGCAGCTTAATAGGGAGGGGTGAGCAGTTCTTC
TRBJ2-3 | few | TRBV7-9 | TRBD2 | CASSLRPALLAVHTDTQYF | TGTGCCAGCAGCTTACGCCCCGCACTACTAGCGGTCCACACAGATACGCAGTATTTT
TRBJ1-2 | few | TRBV7-6 | - | CASSSGPRGLYGYTF | TGTGCCAGCAGCTCCGGACCCAGGGGCCTATATGGCTACACCTTC
TRBJ2-5 | few | TRBV2 | - | CASSEGGQETQYF | TGTGCCAGCAGTGAAGGGGGCCAAGAGACCCAGTACTTC
TRBJ2-7 | - | TRBV11-2 | TRBD2 | CASRPGTSGSTYEQYF | TGTGCCAGCAGACCCGGGACTAGCGGGAGTACCTACGAGCAGTACTTC
TRBJ2-2 | once | TRBV7-3 | - | CASSLTGGLDTGELFF | TGTGCCAGCAGCTTAACTGGGGGGCTGGACACCGGGGAGCTGTTTTTT
TRBJ2-3 | few | TRBV4-3 | TRBD2 | CASSQTTSAGNTQYF | TGCGCCAGCAGCCAAACGACTAGCGCCGGCAATACGCAGTATTTT
TRBJ2-5 | few | TRBV12-3/TRBV12-4 | - | CASSFFREETQYF | TGTGCCAGCAGTTTTTTCCGGGAAGAGACCCAGTACTTC
TRBJ2-7 | few | TRBV24-1 | - | CATSDQSSYEQYF | TGTGCCACCAGTGACCAGAGCTCCTACGAGCAGTACTTC
TRBJ2-5 | few | TRBV7-8 | TRBD2 | CASSRGRVVQETQYF | TGTGCCAGCAGCCGAGGGAGGGTAGTGCAAGAGACCCAGTACTTC
TRBJ2-3 | - | TRBV5-1 | - | CASSLGGTDTRYF | TGCGCCAGCAGTTTAGGAGGAACAGATACGCGGTATTTT